The 26 T cell receptor beta chains given below trace back to one sample, sequenced in a study of shared clonotypes between healthy human individuals. TCRdb keeps only in-frame clones here, not all; method: immunoSEQ multiplex PCR. This table holds some 2.1 million clones, about 95% found once. As defined, naive CD8 cells were CD45RO-negative and positively selected for CCR7, with terminally differentiated effector memory CD45RA+ cells excluded. What was sequenced was naive CD8+ T cells sorted from blood. The receptor source for this set is a man younger than 35 in good health.

V usage is TRBV7-9 and J usage is TRBJ1-1; a possible D gene is TRBD1 (5 bases). The CDR3 consists of 12 residues. Germline CDR1 reads SEHNR; CDR2 reads FQNEAQ (reference sequence). V shed 5 bases and J shed 11 bases, with 15 bases lying between them. The CDR3 is CASSHDWGTAFF. DNA of the CDR3: TGTGCCAGCAGCCATGATTGGGGGACCGCTTTCTTT.

The table lists this clone with a count of one. This sequence joins TRBV11-2 and TRBJ2-7, with 10 bases lining up with TRBD2. V dropped 1 base and J dropped 0; count of bases not matched to a gene: 12. The CDR3 is 19 amino acids. Looked up from germline, CDR1 is SGHAT and CDR2 is FQNNGV. The CDR3 protein is CASSLVVAGGPPSSYEQYF. Written as DNA, the CDR3 is TGTGCCAGCAGCTTAGTAGTAGCGGGAGGACCCCCCTCCTCCTACGAGCAGTACTTC. Complete variable domain (other parts from reference TRBV11-2 and TRBJ2-7): EAGVAQSPRYKIIEKRQSVAFWCNPISGHATLYWYQQILGQGPKLLIQFQNNGVVDDSQLPKDRFSAERLKGVDSTLKIQPAKLEDSAVYLCASSLVVAGGPPSSYEQYFGPGTRLTVT.

The chain employs TRBV13 and TRBJ2-1; 12 bases map to TRBD2. V shed 5 bases and J 9 bases; nucleotides not matched to a gene: 8. This CDR3 contains 15 residues. The germline CDR1 and CDR2 sequences are PRHDT and FYEKMQ (reference sequence). The CDR3, as DNA: TGTGCCAGCAGCATGACTAGCGGGAGAGAGGGTGAGCAGTTCTTC. Translation gives CASSMTSGREGEQFF.

The sample holds one count of this clone. This rearrangement joins TRBV11-2 to TRBJ1-3; D might be TRBD1 (5 bases). The V end was cut by 8 bases, the J end by 16 bases, with 21 bases between. The CDR3 totals 12 residues. The germline gives CDR1 SGHAT, CDR2 FQNNGV. This CDR3 reads CASSLTGQGLYF. DNA for the CDR3: TGTGCCAGCTCCTTAACGGGGCAGGGTTTGTATTTT.

The CDR3 protein is CASSQLGQFYGYTF. In nucleotides, the CDR3 is TGCGCCAGCAGCCAATTGGGACAGTTTTATGGCTACACCTTC. The chain combines TRBV4-1 with TRBJ1-2; 7 bases line up with TRBD1. CDR1 and CDR2 (germline): MGHRA, YSYEKL. V shed 2 bases, J shed 5 bases, and the junction held 5 bases outside the gene matches. The length of the CDR3 is 14 residues.

This chain links TRBV7-9 with TRBJ1-5, with D possibly matching TRBD1 (5 bases). The V and J ends lost 1 base and 5 bases respectively, with 9 bases between them. The CDR3 covers 14 residues. CDR1 is SEHNR, CDR2 FQNEAQ, per germline (reference sequence). CDR3 in DNA: TGTGCCAGCAGCTTAGGGTTGGGGGATCAGCCCCAGCATTTT. Translating gives CASSLGLGDQPQHF.

The chain carries TRBV30 and TRBJ2-1; D tentatively fits TRBD1 or TRBD2 (5 bases each). In germline, CDR1 is GTSNPN, CDR2 SVGIG (reference sequence). Trimming removed 2 bases at V and 5 bases at J, with 16 bases between. This CDR3 comprises 15 residues. DNA of the CDR3: TGTGCCTGGAGTTCAACAGCCGGGACCCACAATGAGCAGTTCTTC. This encodes CAWSSTAGTHNEQFF. Full variable domain (outside the CDR3, taken from reference TRBV30 and TRBJ2-1): SQTIHQWPATLVQPVGSPLSLECTVEGTSNPNLYWYRQAAGRGLQLLFYSVGIGQISSEVPQNLSASRPQDRQFILSSKKLLLSDSGFYLCAWSSTAGTHNEQFFGPGTRLTVL.

Notes on this clone: Different DNA sequences within this sample yield the same CDR3. This rearrangement joins TRBV7-2 to TRBJ2-7; TRBD1 aligns across 9 bases. With V trimmed by 1 base and J by 3 bases, 4 bases remained unmatched. The CDR3 is 15 residues long. CDR1 SGHTA and CDR2 FQGNSA come from the germline V gene. CDR3 protein: CASSLGTGVGYEQYF. DNA for the CDR3: TGTGCCAGCAGCTTAGGGACAGGGGTTGGCTACGAGCAGTACTTC.

The CDR3 DNA reads TGTGCCAGCAGTTTATATGCACAGCCTAGCAATCAGCCCCAGCATTTT. Translation: CASSLYAQPSNQPQHF. V gene TRBV28 combines with J gene TRBJ1-5; unclear D gene. The CDR3 has 16 residues. Germline V CDR1 and CDR2: MDHEN, SYDVKM. The ends were cut back, 1 base at V and 0 bases at J, with 10 bases in the middle.

V is TRBV7-9 and J is TRBJ2-1, with a tentative D call TRBD1 (5 bases). CDR1 and CDR2 from the germline V gene are SEHNR and FQNEAQ (reference sequence). This CDR3 has 13 residues. The V end lost 5 bases, the J end lost 10 bases, and 15 bases lay between the germline ends. DNA for the CDR3: TGTGCCAGCAGCCTCACCAGGGAATGGGAGCAGTTCTTC. It encodes CASSLTREWEQFF.

The chain links TRBV12-5 to TRBJ2-7; 9 nucleotides align to TRBD1. Germline V gene data show CDR1 as LGHNT and CDR2 as FRNRAP. This CDR3 has 14 residues. V shed 6 bases and J 3 bases; nucleotides not matched to a gene: 6. This CDR3 reads CASGTGQGDYEQYF. Written as DNA, the CDR3 is TGTGCTAGTGGGACGGGACAGGGAGACTACGAGCAGTACTTC.

The V call is TRBV10-2, the J call TRBJ2-5; 12 nucleotides match TRBD2. Germline V lookup: CDR1 WSHSY, CDR2 SAAADI. With 8 bases clipped from V and 5 bases from J, the junction kept 12 bases outside the gene matches. The CDR3 runs to 16 residues. This CDR3 reads CASSQDLAGGDETQYF. The CDR3 DNA reads TGCGCCAGCTCTCAAGACCTAGCGGGGGGGGATGAGACCCAGTACTTC.

The V gene is TRBV5-6, the J gene TRBJ2-1, with a tentative D call TRBD1 (5 bases). V was clipped by 0 bases and J by 5 bases, with 9 bases between them. This CDR3 comprises 14 residues. In germline, CDR1 is SGHDT, CDR2 YYEEEE. CDR3 sequence reads: CASSLVVQDNEQFF. In nucleotides, the CDR3 is TGTGCCAGCAGCTTGGTCGTACAGGACAATGAGCAGTTCTTC.

This rearrangement joins TRBV27 to TRBJ2-7; D gene ambiguous. Trimming stripped 5 bases from V and 3 bases from J, with 20 bases between. From germline, CDR1 is MNHEY and CDR2 SMNVEV (reference sequence). CDR3 length: 16 amino acids. The CDR3 nucleotides are TGTGCCAGCAGTCCCTCGGGTGGGTTGGTTGTCTACGAGCAGTACTTC. Translated, it gives CASSPSGGLVVYEQYF.

With regard to this clone: The sample has other DNA sequences that encode this CDR3 too. This chain uses TRBV9 with TRBJ1-1; the match to TRBD1 covers 8 bases. The V gene's germline CDR1 is SGDLS and CDR2 YYNGEE. CDR3 length equals 14 residues. Unmatched junction bases numbered 3, after V lost 0 bases and J lost 5 bases. CDR3 bases: TGTGCCAGCAGCGTAGACAGGGGGAGTACTGAAGCTTTCTTT. This sequence encodes CASSVDRGSTEAFF.

This sequence joins TRBV4-1 and TRBJ2-1; D uncertain. Germline V gives CDR1 MGHRA, CDR2 YSYEKL. V was shortened by 4 bases and J by 2 bases, with 12 bases between the two germline ends. The CDR3 loop spans 15 amino acids. Written as DNA, the CDR3 is TGCGCCAGCAGCCCCCTCCTTGGAACCTACAATGAGCAGTTCTTC. Protein sequence: CASSPLLGTYNEQFF.

V and J are TRBV28 and TRBJ2-1; no clear D. Trimming left V 2 bases short and J 6 bases short, with 14 bases between. Germline loops: CDR1 MDHEN, CDR2 SYDVKM. The CDR3 runs to 15 residues. In DNA, the CDR3 is TGTGCCAGCAGTTTACCGCCCGGGCGAGGCAATGAGCAGTTCTTC. Protein product: CASSLPPGRGNEQFF.

V gene TRBV19 combines with J gene TRBJ2-7; the match to TRBD2 covers 9 bases. V dropped 4 bases and J dropped 3; count of bases not matched to a gene: 7. The germline CDR1 and CDR2 sequences are LNHDA and SQIVND (reference sequence). This CDR3 is built from 15 residues. The CDR3 sequence is CASSNLREGVYEQYF. The CDR3 DNA is TGTGCCAGTAGTAATTTGCGGGAGGGGGTCTACGAGCAGTACTTC. The full variable domain, its missing parts supplied by reference TRBV19 and TRBJ2-7, is DGGITQSPKYLFRKEGQNVTLSCEQNLNHDAMYWYRQDPGQGLRLIYYSQIVNDFQKGDIAEGYSVSREKKESFPLTVTSAQKNPTAFYLCASSNLREGVYEQYFGPGTRLTVT.

This clone has only a few counts. V is TRBV25-1 and J is TRBJ1-5, with a tentative D call TRBD1 (6 bases). This CDR3 is 14 amino acids long. The V end was cut by 8 bases, the J end by 7 bases, with 18 bases between. Germline CDR1 and CDR2: MGHDK and SYGVNS. The CDR3 sequence is CASSRSGGGQPQHF. CDR3 DNA sequence: TGTGCCAGCTCCCGAAGCGGGGGCGGACAGCCCCAGCATTTT. Supplemented by reference TRBV25-1 and TRBJ1-5, the full variable domain reads EADIYQTPRYLVIGTGKKITLECSQTMGHDKMYWYQQDPGMELHLIHYSYGVNSTEKGDLSSESTVSRIRTEHFPLTLESARPSHTSQYLCASSRSGGGQPQHFGDGTRLSIL.

The chain links TRBV7-6 to TRBJ1-1; D gene uncertain. Germline V gene lookup returns CDR1 SGHVS and CDR2 FNYEAQ. The CDR3 contains 14 residues. V shed 5 bases and J shed 5 bases, with 15 bases lying between them. CDR3 region: CASSMGVEVTEAFF. CDR3 DNA sequence: TGTGCCAGCAGCATGGGTGTAGAGGTTACTGAAGCTTTCTTT.

In regard to this clone: Other nucleotide sequences in the sample specify the same CDR3. The V call is TRBV6-6, the J call TRBJ2-7; perhaps TRBD2 as D (6 bases). The CDR3 loop spans 14 amino acids. CDR1 and CDR2 from the germline V gene are MNHNY and SVGAGI (reference sequence). V lost 6 bases to trimming and J lost 0 bases, with 12 bases between them. CDR3 in DNA: TGTGCCAGCAGCCACCGGGACTCCTCCTACGAGCAGTACTTC. Translated, it gives CASSHRDSSYEQYF.

The chain carries TRBV7-9 and TRBJ2-4, with D maybe TRBD2 (5 bases). Germline assignment: CDR1 SEHNR and CDR2 FQNEAQ (reference sequence). This CDR3 contains 16 residues. V lost 5 bases and J lost 2, with 16 bases in between. The DNA of the CDR3 is TGTGCCAGCAGCCCCGGCCCCCGGGGAACCAAAAACATTCAGTACTTC. It translates to CASSPGPRGTKNIQYF.

This clone has only one observation. The gene calls are TRBV4-1 and TRBJ1-4; D perhaps matches TRBD1 (5 bases). The CDR3 consists of 16 residues. With 7 bases removed from V and 0 bases from J, the gap between germline ends came to 15 bases. Germline CDR1 and CDR2: MGHRA and YSYEKL. The CDR3 DNA follows: TGCGCCAGCAAGTATGGGGCTGCGGCAACTAATGAAAAACTGTTTTTT. This codes for CASKYGAAATNEKLFF.

This sequence joins TRBV15 and TRBJ1-3; perhaps TRBD1 as D (5 bases). CDR1 is LNHNV, CDR2 YYDKDF, per germline (reference sequence). CDR3 length: 15 residues. Trimming removed 0 bases from V and 4 bases from J, with 10 bases in between. The CDR3 protein is CATSREGGVGNTIYF. The CDR3 nucleotides read TGTGCCACCAGCAGAGAGGGGGGAGTCGGAAACACCATATATTTT.

The DNA of the CDR3 is TGCGCCAGCAGCCAAGGGCTTGGCACGAACCGGGAGAGGGACGAGTACACTGAAGCTTTCTTT. It specifies CASSQGLGTNRERDEYTEAFF. This sequence joins TRBV4-3 and TRBJ1-1; tentatively, D is TRBD1 (5 bases). This CDR3 comprises 21 residues. Germline-derived CDR1 and CDR2 are LGHNA and YSLEER. V shed 1 base and J shed 3 bases, with 30 bases lying between them.

The CDR3 bases are TGTGCCAGCAGTCCCCAGGTTGGCTCCTGGCATGGCTACACCTTC. Encoded protein: CASSPQVGSWHGYTF. This rearrangement joins TRBV6-5 to TRBJ1-2, with D uncertain. Trimming took 5 bases from V and 6 from J, leaving 19 bases between them. The CDR3 loop spans 15 amino acids. The V gene's germline CDR1 is MNHEY and CDR2 SVGAGI.